This T cell receptor (beta chain) comes out of a study of T cell responses to AZD1222 COVID-19 vaccine. Study observations and caveats: The study found vaccine-associated CD4 TCRs spanning spike, dominant at 160-218 and 743-854. Females outnumbered males among donors, who were mostly white British; clonal diversity was possibly underestimated.

The assay was immunoSEQ multiplex PCR, and TCRdb's table has in-frame clones only and misses some. The table lists more than 150,000 clones, roughly nine tenths of them singletons. V trimming: 2 bases; J trimming: 5 bases; junction bases outside the gene matches: 5. The CDR3 is 15 residues long. From germline, CDR1 is LGHNA and CDR2 YSLEER. Regarding this clone: What it binds is not known.

The V call is TRBV4-3, the J call TRBJ2-2, with 7 nucleotides matching TRBD2. This sample comprised peripheral blood, obtained after recovery from COVID-19. This sequence was found in an adult who had recovered from COVID-19. The CDR3 DNA sequence: TGCGCCAGCAGCCAATTAGCGGGTCTAACCGGGGAGCTGTTTTTT. Translating it yields CASSQLAGLTGELFF.